Ten or more counts support the clone carrying this TCR beta chain. Participants came from under 30 US areas, aged about 18 to 95 years. For recovered donors of Cohort 3, there were two negative PCRs, clearance, or symptom resolution. Trimming left V 3 bases short and J 0 bases short, with 11 bases between. Germline V CDR1 and CDR2: KGHSH, LQKENI. The CDR3 runs 15 residues. This entry is derived from a study of blood T cell repertoires in COVID-19. Study in general: The study drew acute and convalescent COVID-19 samples from the United States, Italy and Spain.

The authors' processing: From reference gene primer amplification, estimates of nucleated cell counts were derived. Generated by immunoSEQ multiplex PCR, the TCRdb table keeps only in-frame clones and is missing some. V, J and clone size were drawn from that table, and D and trimming were deduced from the DNA. The sample includes under 300,000 clones, 85% to 90% of them seen just once. Sequenced input: PBMCs or T cells enriched from blood (not recorded which). The source of this sequence is a man aged 18 to 30 who had recovered from COVID-19. The chain recombines TRBV18 with TRBJ1-1; TRBD1 might be the D (5 bases). The CDR3 DNA reads TGTGCCAGCTCACCTTTAGACAGCATGAACACTGAAGCTTTCTTT. Its translation: CASSPLDSMNTEAFF.